This T cell receptor beta chain was captured by sequencing in a study of blood T cell repertoires in COVID-19. Across the whole study: The United States, Italy and Spain were the sources of the acute and convalescent COVID-19 samples. T cells, B-cell-depleted T cells, or PBMCs provided the cDNA or gDNA that served as material.

Germline CDR1 and CDR2: LGHDT and YNNKEL (reference sequence). With 6 bases clipped from V and 4 bases from J, the junction kept 7 bases outside the gene matches. The CDR3 totals 17 residues. Authors' processing steps: Counts of nucleated cells, estimated from reference gene primer amplification, were obtained. Here immunoSEQ multiplex PCR was the method, and the copy in TCRdb shows in-frame clones only, minus some. V and J calls and clone size are those listed in that table; D and trimming were worked out from the DNA. The repertoire holds approximately 50,000 clones, with 90% as singletons. The rearrangement links TRBV3-1 (or the pseudogene TRBV3-2) to TRBJ2-2; 14 bases are a match to TRBD2. The sequenced material came from peripheral blood. This TCR came from a man aged 65 to 79 with acute or convalescent COVID-19. The CDR3 bases are TGTGCCAGCAGACGACTAGCGGGGGGGCTAAGCACCGGGGAGCTGTTTTTT. Its translation: CASRRLAGGLSTGELFF.